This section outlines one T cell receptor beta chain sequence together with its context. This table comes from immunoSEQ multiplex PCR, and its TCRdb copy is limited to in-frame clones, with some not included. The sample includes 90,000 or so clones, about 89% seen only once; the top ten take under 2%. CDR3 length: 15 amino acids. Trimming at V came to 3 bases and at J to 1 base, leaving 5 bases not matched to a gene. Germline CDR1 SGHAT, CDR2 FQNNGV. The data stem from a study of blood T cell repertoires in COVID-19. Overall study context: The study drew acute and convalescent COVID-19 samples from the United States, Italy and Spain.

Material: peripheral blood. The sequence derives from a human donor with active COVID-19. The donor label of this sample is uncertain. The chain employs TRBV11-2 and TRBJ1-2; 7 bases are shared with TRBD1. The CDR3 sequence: CASSLSRQGNYGYTF. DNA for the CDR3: TGTGCCAGCAGCTTGTCGCGACAGGGTAACTATGGCTACACCTTC.